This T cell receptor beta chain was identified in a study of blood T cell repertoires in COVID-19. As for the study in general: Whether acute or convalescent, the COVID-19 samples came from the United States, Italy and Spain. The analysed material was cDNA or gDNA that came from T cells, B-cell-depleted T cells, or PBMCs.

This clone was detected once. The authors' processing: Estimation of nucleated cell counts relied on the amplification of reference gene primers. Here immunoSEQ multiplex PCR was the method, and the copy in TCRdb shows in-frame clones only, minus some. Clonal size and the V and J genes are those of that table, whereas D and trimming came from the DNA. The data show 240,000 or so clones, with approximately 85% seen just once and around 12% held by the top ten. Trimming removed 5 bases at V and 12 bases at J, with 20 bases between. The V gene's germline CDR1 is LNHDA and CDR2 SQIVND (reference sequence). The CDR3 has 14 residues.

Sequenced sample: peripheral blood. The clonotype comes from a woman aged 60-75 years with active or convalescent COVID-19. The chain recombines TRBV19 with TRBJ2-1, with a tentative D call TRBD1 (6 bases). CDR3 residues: CASSPERQARGQFF. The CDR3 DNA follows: TGTGCCAGTAGTCCAGAAAGACAGGCCCGGGGGCAGTTCTTC.